The clone carrying this T cell receptor (beta chain) was observed a handful of times. One end of the junction is discordant with germline, which a read error may explain. The sample originates from a study of technical replicates of blood from a handful of donors. Germline CDR1 is PRHDT and CDR2 is FYEKMQ (reference sequence). This CDR3 region has 15 residues. The data were produced by immunoSEQ multiplex PCR, yet TCRdb's version contains in-frame clones alone and is incomplete. Among around 83,000 clones listed, 90% to 95% were seen once. The genes are TRBV13 and TRBJ1-1; a possible D gene is TRBD1 (5 bases). What was sequenced was T cells isolated from PBMCs. This receptor was obtained from a human donor in good health. The CDR3 reads CASSLGQGVLTEAFF. The CDR3 nucleotides read TGTGCCAGCAGCCTAGGTCAAGGGGTTCTCACTGAAGCTTTCTTT.